This T cell receptor beta chain was identified in a study of OX40 agonist ivuxolimab in advanced cancers. For the study at large: An agonistic human IgG2 monoclonal antibody against OX40 (CD134) was given. Study findings and constraints: CD4+ T cells averaged fewer expanded clones than CD8+ T cells.

About this clone: Its antigen remains unknown.

Method: immunoSEQ multiplex PCR; TCRdb's copy keeps in-frame clones and lacks some. This sample has about 110,000 clones, with approximately 90% found just once. V trimming: 2 bases; J trimming: 0 bases; junction bases outside the gene matches: 5. Per germline, CDR1 MNHEY and CDR2 SMNVEV (reference sequence). The CDR3 extends over 17 amino acids. Autoimmune disease history or systemic immunosuppression disqualified patients. The chain recombines TRBV27 with TRBJ2-5; 11 nucleotides agree with TRBD2. This TCR came from an adult with an advanced solid tumor such as melanoma, head and neck, liver or kidney cancer. The starting material was CD4+ or CD8+ T cells sorted from blood, obtained in a trial of the OX40 agonist ivuxolimab. The CDR3 DNA reads as TGTGCCAGCAGTTTAAGTAGCGGGAGGGCCAACCAAGAGACCCAGTACTTC. Translation: CASSLSSGRANQETQYF.